A selection of T cell receptor beta chains follows, all from one sample in a study of shared clonotypes between healthy human individuals. Assay used: immunoSEQ multiplex PCR; TCRdb lists only in-frame clones, some missing. Among roughly 1 million clones listed, around 74% were seen once. The sample comprised memory CD4+ T cells sorted from blood. These receptors all stem from a young man in good health. Each CDR3 is given with its conserved first and last residue. A D gene is named only where the DNA matches it firmly. Not every row has a clone size; where given, it reads once, few, many or a size class.

length	J	D	V	size	DNA	CDR3
15	TRBJ2-3	TRBD2	TRBV18	few	TGTGCCAGCTCACCTGGACTAGCGGGAGCAGATACGCAGTATTTT	CASSPGLAGADTQYF
15	TRBJ1-3	TRBD1	TRBV7-2	few	TGTGCCAGCAGCTTAGAGACAGGGATTGGAAACACCATATATTTT	CASSLETGIGNTIYF
14	TRBJ2-3	.	TRBV14	.	TGTGCCAGCAGCCAAGAGGGTAGGGCAGATACGCAGTATTTT	CASSQEGRADTQYF
12	TRBJ1-6	.	TRBV30	.	TGTGCCTGGAGTGGTGGGGATTCACCCCTCCACTTT	CAWSGGDSPLHF
17	TRBJ2-7	TRBD2	TRBV4-1	.	TGCGCCAGCAGCCAAGGTTCTTTTGCGGGGGGCGCGTACGAGCAGTACTTC	CASSQGSFAGGAYEQYF
13	TRBJ1-1	.	TRBV10-3	.	TGTGCCATCACGGGGGTGAGTCCCGCTGAAGCTTTCTTT	CAITGVSPAEAFF
13	TRBJ1-5	.	TRBV10-1	.	TGCGCCAGCAGTGAAACAGGGAATCAGCCCCAGCATTTT	CASSETGNQPQHF
15	TRBJ2-2	TRBD1	TRBV5-1	.	TGCGCCAGCAGCTTGGACAGGGGAATCTCCGGGGAGCTGTTTTTT	CASSLDRGISGELFF
16	TRBJ1-1	.	TRBV4-1	.	TGCGCCAGCAGCCAAGATAGGAGCCTAAAGAACACTGAAGCTTTCTTT	CASSQDRSLKNTEAFF
13	TRBJ1-2	TRBD1	TRBV7-9	few	TGTGCCAGCAGCTCGCGACAGGGCGATGGCTACACCTTC	CASSSRQGDGYTF
14	TRBJ1-5	.	TRBV5-3	few	TGTGCCAGAAGCGCCAACGACAGGATCCAGCCCCAGCATTTT	CARSANDRIQPQHF
17	TRBJ1-6	TRBD1	TRBV15	.	TGTGCCACCAGCAGACTTATGGACAGGAAAAATAATTCACCCCTCCACTTT	CATSRLMDRKNNSPLHF
14	TRBJ2-1	.	TRBV5-4	.	TGTGCCAGCAGCTTGGTAGACTACAAGGATGAGCAGTTCTTC	CASSLVDYKDEQFF
13	TRBJ2-5	.	TRBV10-3	.	TGTGCCATCAGGAACGGGGCTCAAGAGACCCAGTACTTC	CAIRNGAQETQYF
15	TRBJ1-5	.	TRBV4-3	.	TGCGCCAGCAGCCAAGAGGCCCAGTTCAATCAGCCCCAGCATTTT	CASSQEAQFNQPQHF
15	TRBJ1-3	.	TRBV7-8	.	TGTGCCAGCAGCCAGAGGGGGGGTGGAGGAAACACCATATATTTT	CASSQRGGGGNTIYF
17	TRBJ2-2	.	TRBV4-1	.	TGCGCCAGCAGCCAAGAATGGAGGGTTTCGGCCACCGGGGAGCTGTTTTTT	CASSQEWRVSATGELFF
16	TRBJ1-6	TRBD1	TRBV7-2	.	TGTGCCAGCAGCTTTCGGACAGGGGGCGCCTATTCACCCCTCCACTTT	CASSFRTGGAYSPLHF
17	TRBJ1-3	.	TRBV11-2	.	TGTGCCAGCAGGATGGGATCGGGGCCCGACTCTGGAAACACCATATATTTT	CASRMGSGPDSGNTIYF
17	TRBJ2-1	TRBD2	TRBV9	.	TGTGCCAGCAGCGCGAGCCCTAGCGGGTGGAACTACAATGAGCAGTTCTTC	CASSASPSGWNYNEQFF
15	TRBJ2-7	.	TRBV19	.	TGTGCCAGTAGTCATTCGGGGGGCTTTGCCTACGAGCAGTACTTC	CASSHSGGFAYEQYF
14	TRBJ2-3	TRBD2	TRBV7-9	.	TGTGCCAGCAGCACAGCGGGACCCACAGATACGCAGTATTTT	CASSTAGPTDTQYF
17	TRBJ2-1	.	TRBV27	.	TGTGCCAGCAGTTTATTAGGGCAGGGGTCGTCCTACAATGAGCAGTTCTTC	CASSLLGQGSSYNEQFF
12	TRBJ2-7	.	TRBV10-3	.	TGTGCCATCAGACCCGCAGGGGACGAGCAGTACTTC	CAIRPAGDEQYF
13	TRBJ2-5	TRBD2	TRBV28	.	TGTGCCAGCGGCGCGGGGGGCCAAGAGACCCAGTACTTC	CASGAGGQETQYF
15	TRBJ2-2	.	TRBV5-1	.	TGCGCCAGCAGCTTACCAGGGGCGAACACCGGGGAGCTGTTTTTT	CASSLPGANTGELFF
13	TRBJ1-2	TRBD1	TRBV10-1	.	TGCGCCAGCAGTGTCGACAGGGTCTCTGGCTACACCTTC	CASSVDRVSGYTF
13	TRBJ2-3	.	TRBV9	.	TGTGCCAGCAGCTTACGAGACTATGATACGCAGTATTTT	CASSLRDYDTQYF
11	TRBJ2-7	TRBD1	TRBV25-1	.	TGTGCCAGCAGAGACAGGGTCGAGCAGTACTTC	CASRDRVEQYF
16	TRBJ2-1	TRBD1	TRBV7-2	.	TGTGCCAGCAGCTTAGCCGGCAGGGGGCACTACAATGAGCAGTTCTTC	CASSLAGRGHYNEQFF
14	TRBJ2-6	.	TRBV7-9	.	TGTGCCAGCAGCCTGACAGGTGCGGCCAACGTCCTGACTTTC	CASSLTGAANVLTF
16	TRBJ1-2	.	TRBV5-6	.	TGTGCCAGCAGCTTGCGGGGGCAGGCGATCTACTATGGCTACACCTTC	CASSLRGQAIYYGYTF
16	TRBJ1-1	.	TRBV28	.	TGTGCCAGCCCACCTCCTCAGGGAAAGATGAACACTGAAGCTTTCTTT	CASPPPQGKMNTEAFF
14	TRBJ2-2	TRBD1	TRBV2	.	TGTGCCAGCAAATTGGACAGGGTGTCCGGGGAGCTGTTTTTT	CASKLDRVSGELFF
14	TRBJ1-6	.	TRBV5-1	.	TGCGCCAGCAGCTTGGGGGCCCCCACTTCACCCCTCCACTTT	CASSLGAPTSPLHF
13	TRBJ2-5	.	TRBV21-1	.	TGTGCCAGCAGCACCAGGAAGCGGGAGACCCAGTACTTC	CASSTRKRETQYF
18	TRBJ1-2	TRBD1	TRBV9	once	TGTGCCAGCAGCGTTTCCGGGACAGGGCGTCGGGAAGGCTATGGCTACACCTTC	CASSVSGTGRREGYGYTF
13	TRBJ1-1	.	TRBV4-1	.	TGCGCCAGCAGCCAGGACGCCTACGAGGAAGCTTTTTTT	CASSQDAYEEAFF
14	TRBJ1-1	.	TRBV7-2	.	TGTGCCAGCAGCCCGTTGGCAGCGAGGACTGAAGCTTTCTTT	CASSPLAARTEAFF
11	TRBJ1-1	TRBD1	TRBV20-1	.	TGCAATCCACAGGGGGTGACTGAAGCTTTCTTT	CNPQGVTEAFF
12	TRBJ1-1	TRBD1	TRBV28	.	TGTGCCTGCTGGACAGGGACCACTGAAGCTTTCTTT	CACWTGTTEAFF
12	TRBJ2-1	.	TRBV11-2	.	TGTGCCAGCAGCCCGACCCACAATGAGCAGTTCTTC	CASSPTHNEQFF
13	TRBJ1-5	.	TRBV6-1	few	TGTGCCAGCAGCCCCGGGGCAAATCAGCCCCAGCATTTT	CASSPGANQPQHF
14	TRBJ2-3	TRBD2	TRBV30	.	TGTGCCTGGAGTAGAAGAACTAGCGGGAGGGCCATGGATTTT	CAWSRRTSGRAMDF
17	TRBJ2-7	TRBD2	TRBV5-1	.	TGCGCCAGCAGCTTGGGTATGGGCGGGAGCGGTATCTACGAGCAGTACTTC	CASSLGMGGSGIYEQYF
14	TRBJ1-2	TRBD1	TRBV19	.	TGTGCCAGTAGTGAAGCGAACAGGGGTTACGGCTACACCTTC	CASSEANRGYGYTF
12	TRBJ1-1	.	TRBV29-1	.	TGCAGCGTTGGATTAGGGAACACTGAAGCTTTCTTT	CSVGLGNTEAFF
16	TRBJ2-4	TRBD2	TRBV19	.	TGTGCCAGTACACCGGGACTAGCGGATACCAAAAACATTCAGTACTTC	CASTPGLADTKNIQYF
16	TRBJ2-3	TRBD1	TRBV9	.	TGTGCCAGCAGCAGACTCGGACAGGGATCGGCAGATACGCAGTATTTT	CASSRLGQGSADTQYF
15	TRBJ2-2	TRBD2	TRBV4-1	once	TGCGCCAGCAGCCAAGAGGAGGGAGGGACCGGGGAGCTGTTTTTT	CASSQEEGGTGELFF
14	TRBJ2-4	.	TRBV5-1	.	TGCGCCAGCAGCTTAGCTAGACCCGATGACATTCAGTACTTC	CASSLARPDDIQYF
15	TRBJ2-3	.	TRBV6-4	many	TGTGCCAGCAGTGACTCGACGGGAGCTACAGATACGCAGTATTTT	CASSDSTGATDTQYF
15	TRBJ2-6	.	TRBV6-5	.	TGTGCCAGCAGTCCTGCATTCTCTGGGGCCAACGTCCTGACTTTC	CASSPAFSGANVLTF
18	TRBJ2-1	TRBD1	TRBV9	.	TGTGCCAGCAGCGTAGCCGGTTCTCCGGGACAGCCGTACAATGAGCAGTTCTTC	CASSVAGSPGQPYNEQFF
14	TRBJ1-3	.	TRBV5-7	.	TGTGCCAGCAGCTTGGGGGCAGGGATTCACACCATATATTTT	CASSLGAGIHTIYF